Reported below is one T cell receptor beta chain. Antigen specificity is unknown. This record comes from a study of cytomegalovirus exposure and HLA in healthy donors. PCR primers comprised 60 Vbeta and 13 Jbeta primers. Method: immunoSEQ multiplex PCR; TCRdb's copy keeps in-frame clones and lacks some. The sample shows over 95,000 clones, about 80% of them seen only once. General study findings and limits: Investigators reported more than 150 TCR beta chains as tied to cytomegalovirus.

CDR3 length: 13 amino acids. The V end lost 11 bases, the J end lost 4 bases, and 15 bases lay between the germline ends. Germline lookup yields CDR1 MNHNS and CDR2 SASEGT. The sample was PBMCs. The receptor was isolated from a woman in her thirties or forties in good health and CMV-seropositive. This chain uses TRBV6-1 with TRBJ1-3; possibly TRBD1 for D (6 bases). As DNA, the CDR3 is TGTGCCGCATCCGGGACACTAGGAAACACCATATATTTT. Amino acid sequence: CAASGTLGNTIYF.